This T cell receptor (beta chain) was observed in a study of graft-versus-host responses after intestinal transplantation. Study-wide context: Multivisceral, liver-intestinal, or isolated intestinal transplants were performed in recipients. Tacrolimus and steroids were given for around 3 years to all recipients after anti-thymocyte globulin induction. Broader study findings: In patients with graft-donor T cell macrochimerism, allograft graft-versus-host to host-versus-graft clonal ratios were high. GvH clones were found in recipient marrow; some appeared first in ileum or blood.

This CDR3 contains 15 residues. The germline gives CDR1 SGHRS, CDR2 YFSETQ. Measured with immunoSEQ multiplex PCR; TCRdb has only the in-frame clones, and not every one. The table includes about 51,000 clones, roughly 90% detected once. In its sample, this clone was seen once. The antigen is unknown. Compared with germline, one end of the junction differs, possibly owing to a read error. Sequencing was performed on unstimulated CD4+ T cells sorted from spleen or lymph node cells, taken before transplant. The gene calls are TRBV5-1 and TRBJ2-3, with 8 nucleotides matching TRBD2. The clonotype comes from a human donor who was the organ donor for an intestinal transplant. The DNA of the CDR3 is TGCGCCAGCAGTCGGGAGGGCCTTCGCACAGATACGCGGTATTTT. It is translated as CASSREGLRTDTRYF.